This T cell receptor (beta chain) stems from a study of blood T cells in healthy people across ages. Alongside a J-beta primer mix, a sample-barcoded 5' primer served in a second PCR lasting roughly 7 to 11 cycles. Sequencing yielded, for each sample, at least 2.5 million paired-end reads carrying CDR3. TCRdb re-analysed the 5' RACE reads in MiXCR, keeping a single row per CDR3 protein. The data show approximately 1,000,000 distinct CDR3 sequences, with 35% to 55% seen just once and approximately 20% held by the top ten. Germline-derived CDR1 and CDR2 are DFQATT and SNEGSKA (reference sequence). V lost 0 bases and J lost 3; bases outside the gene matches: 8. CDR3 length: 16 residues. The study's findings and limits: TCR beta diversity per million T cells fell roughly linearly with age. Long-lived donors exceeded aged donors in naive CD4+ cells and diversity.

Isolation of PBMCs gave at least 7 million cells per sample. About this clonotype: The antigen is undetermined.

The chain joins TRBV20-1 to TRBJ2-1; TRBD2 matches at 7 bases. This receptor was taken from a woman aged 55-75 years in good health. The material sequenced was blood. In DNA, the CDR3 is TGCAGTGCTAGAGATGGTAACGGGGACTACTACAATGAGCAGTTCTTC. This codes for CSARDGNGDYYNEQFF.